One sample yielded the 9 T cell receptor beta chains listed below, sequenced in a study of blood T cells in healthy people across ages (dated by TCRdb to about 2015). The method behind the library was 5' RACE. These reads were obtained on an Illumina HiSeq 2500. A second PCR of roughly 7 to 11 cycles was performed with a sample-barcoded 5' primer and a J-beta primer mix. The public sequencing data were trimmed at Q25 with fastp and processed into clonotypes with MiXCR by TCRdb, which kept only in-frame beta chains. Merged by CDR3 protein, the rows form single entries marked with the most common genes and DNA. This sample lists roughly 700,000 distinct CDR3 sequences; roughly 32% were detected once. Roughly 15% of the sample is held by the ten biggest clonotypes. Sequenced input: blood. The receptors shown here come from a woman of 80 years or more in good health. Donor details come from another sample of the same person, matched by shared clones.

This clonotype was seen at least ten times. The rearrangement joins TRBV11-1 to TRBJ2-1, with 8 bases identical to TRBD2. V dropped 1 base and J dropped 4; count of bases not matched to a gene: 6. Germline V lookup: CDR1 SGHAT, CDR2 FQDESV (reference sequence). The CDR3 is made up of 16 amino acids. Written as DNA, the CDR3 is TGTGCCAGCAGCTTAGATACGGGGGGGTGGTACAATGAGCAGTTCTTC. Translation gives CASSLDTGGWYNEQFF.

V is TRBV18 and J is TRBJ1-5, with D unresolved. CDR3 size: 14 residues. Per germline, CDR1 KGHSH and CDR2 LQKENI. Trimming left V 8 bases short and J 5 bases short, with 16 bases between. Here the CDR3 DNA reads TGTGCCAGCCCATCGGAGACGGGTGATCAGCCCCAGCATTTT. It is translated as CASPSETGDQPQHF.

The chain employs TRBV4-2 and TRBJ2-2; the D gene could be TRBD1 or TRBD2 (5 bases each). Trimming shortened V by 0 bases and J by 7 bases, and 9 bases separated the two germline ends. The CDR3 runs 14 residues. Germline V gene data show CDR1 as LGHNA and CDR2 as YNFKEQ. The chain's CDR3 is CASSQDEGIGELFF. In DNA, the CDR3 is TGTGCCAGCAGCCAAGATGAGGGGATCGGGGAGCTGTTTTTT.

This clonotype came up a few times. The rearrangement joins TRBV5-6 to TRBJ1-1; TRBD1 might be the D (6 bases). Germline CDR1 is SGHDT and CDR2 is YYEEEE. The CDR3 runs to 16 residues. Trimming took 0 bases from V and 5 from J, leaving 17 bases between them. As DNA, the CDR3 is TGTGCCAGCAGCTTGGAACAGGGAGAGCGTAGGACTGAAGCTTTCTTT. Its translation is CASSLEQGERRTEAFF.

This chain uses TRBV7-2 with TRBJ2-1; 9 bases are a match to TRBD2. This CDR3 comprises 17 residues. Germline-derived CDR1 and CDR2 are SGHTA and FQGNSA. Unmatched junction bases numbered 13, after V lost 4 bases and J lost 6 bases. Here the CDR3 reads CTSSSENLAGGRNEQFF. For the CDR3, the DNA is TGTACCAGCAGCTCAGAGAACCTCGCGGGGGGGCGCAATGAGCAGTTCTTC.

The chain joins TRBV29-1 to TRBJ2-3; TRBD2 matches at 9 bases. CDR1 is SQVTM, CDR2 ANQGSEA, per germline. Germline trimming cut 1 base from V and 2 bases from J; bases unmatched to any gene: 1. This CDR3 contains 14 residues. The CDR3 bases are TGCAGCGTTGAAGCTAGCGGGATCACAGATACGCAGTATTTT. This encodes CSVEASGITDTQYF.

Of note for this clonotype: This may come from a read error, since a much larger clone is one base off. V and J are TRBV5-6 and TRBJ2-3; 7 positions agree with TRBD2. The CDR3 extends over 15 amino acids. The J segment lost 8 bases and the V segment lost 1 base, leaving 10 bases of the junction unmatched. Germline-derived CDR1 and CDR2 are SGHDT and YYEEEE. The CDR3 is CASSLWTGEGGTQYF. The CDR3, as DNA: TGTGCCAGCAGCTTGTGGACGGGGGAGGGAGGTACGCAGTATTTT. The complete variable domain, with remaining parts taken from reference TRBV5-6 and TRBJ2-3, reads DAGVTQSPTHLIKTRGQQVTLRCSPKSGHDTVSWYQQALGQGPQFIFQYYEEEERQRGNFPDRFSGHQFPNYSSELNVNALLLGDSALYLCASSLWTGEGGTQYFGPGTRLTVL.

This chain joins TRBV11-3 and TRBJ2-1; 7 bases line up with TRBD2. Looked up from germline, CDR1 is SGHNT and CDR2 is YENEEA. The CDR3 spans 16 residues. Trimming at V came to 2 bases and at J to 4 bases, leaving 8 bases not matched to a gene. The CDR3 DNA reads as TGTGCCAGCAGCTTACTGGTGGGAGGGTGGTACAATGAGCAGTTCTTC. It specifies CASSLLVGGWYNEQFF. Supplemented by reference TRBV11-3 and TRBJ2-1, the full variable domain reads EAGVVQSPRYKIIEKKQPVAFWCNPISGHNTLYWYLQNLGQGPELLIRYENEEAVDDSQLPKDRFSAERLKGVDSTLKIQPAELGDSAVYLCASSLLVGGWYNEQFFGPGTRLTVL.

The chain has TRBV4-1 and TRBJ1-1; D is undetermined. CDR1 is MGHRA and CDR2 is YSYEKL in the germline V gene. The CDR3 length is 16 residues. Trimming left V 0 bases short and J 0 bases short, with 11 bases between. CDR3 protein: CASSQEFTRMNTEAFF. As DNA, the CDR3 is TGCGCCAGCAGCCAAGAATTCACACGGATGAACACTGAAGCTTTCTTT.